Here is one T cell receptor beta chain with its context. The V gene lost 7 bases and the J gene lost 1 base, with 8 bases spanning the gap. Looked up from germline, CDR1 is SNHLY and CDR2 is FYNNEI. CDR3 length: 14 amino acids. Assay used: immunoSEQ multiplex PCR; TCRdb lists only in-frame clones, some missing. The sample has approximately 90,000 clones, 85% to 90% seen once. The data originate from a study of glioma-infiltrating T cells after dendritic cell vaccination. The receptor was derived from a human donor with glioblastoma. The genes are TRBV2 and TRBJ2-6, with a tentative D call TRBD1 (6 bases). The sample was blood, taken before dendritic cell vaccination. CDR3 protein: CASNTGSGANVLTF. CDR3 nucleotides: TGTGCCAGCAATACAGGGTCTGGGGCCAACGTCCTGACTTTC. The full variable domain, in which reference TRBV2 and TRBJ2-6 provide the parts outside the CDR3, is EPEVTQTPSHQVTQMGQEVILRCVPISNHLYFYWYRQILGQKVEFLVSFYNNEISEKSEIFDDQFSVERPDGSNFTLKIRSTKLEDSAMYFCASNTGSGANVLTFGAGSRLTVL.